This TCR beta chain came from a study of blood T cell repertoires in COVID-19. Produced via immunoSEQ multiplex PCR; TCRdb's table is partial and in-frame only. Of fewer than 400,000 clones listed, around 86% are singletons. With 6 bases removed from V and 0 bases from J, the gap between germline ends came to 9 bases. The CDR3 has 13 residues. Germline V gene lookup returns CDR1 MDHEN and CDR2 SYDVKM. The source material was PBMCs or T cells enriched from blood (not recorded which). The J gene is TRBJ2-7, the V gene TRBV28; possible D gene TRBD1, 5 bases. The source is a man aged 60-69 years who had recovered from COVID-19. CDR3 sequence reads: CASRPDSSYEQYF. The CDR3 DNA is TGTGCCAGCAGACCCGACAGCTCCTACGAGCAGTACTTC.